This note documents a single T cell receptor beta chain sequence. Antigen unknown. This specimen comes from a study of identical twins. Study findings and constraints: Zero-insertion analyses might be partly confounded by invariant T cells like MAIT and iNKT. Not following the same donors, the study drew its conclusions from cross-sectional statistical analysis. Memory repertoires lacked the insertion deficit that abundant cord blood beta clonotypes showed.

A universal primer site arose from template switching, and cDNA bore unique molecular identifiers. TCRdb ran MiXCR on the 5' RACE reads and lists one entry per CDR3 protein. The sample contains about 240,000 distinct CDR3 sequences, 8% to 11% of which appear only once. Germline CDR1 and CDR2: DFQATT and SNEGSKA (reference sequence). J gave up 4 bases and V 6 bases, and 5 bases lay outside the gene matches. The length of the CDR3 is 14 residues. This chain uses TRBV20-1 with TRBJ2-5, with 13 nucleotides matching TRBD2. Sequenced material: memory T cells sorted from blood. The receptor's source is a man aged 45-65 years in good health. The CDR3 sequence: CSASGLAGRETQYF. Written as DNA, the CDR3 is TGCAGTGCCTCGGGACTAGCGGGGAGAGAGACCCAGTACTTC.